These T cell receptor beta chains were read from a single sample in a study of radiotherapy plus CTLA-4 blockade in lung cancer. Sequencing was performed with immunoSEQ multiplex PCR; in TCRdb, only in-frame clones are kept and a portion is missing. The sample gives over 85,000 clones, about 91% of which show up once; 4.9% is in the top ten. Here the sequenced sample was peripheral blood, taken from a patient treated with radiotherapy plus ipilimumab. The source is a human donor with non-small cell lung cancer that progressed on radiotherapy plus ipilimumab. CDR3s include the opening cysteine and the closing phenylalanine or tryptophan. A D gene is named only where the DNA matches it firmly. The size entry is marked missing in some rows and otherwise reads once, few, many or a size class.

>TRBJ2-1|TRBV19|-|16|-
TGTGCCAGTAGTCTGCGGCAGGGTCTGTCCTACAATGAGCAGTTCTTC
CASSLRQGLSYNEQFF
>TRBJ1-2|TRBV14|-|16|-
TGTGCCAGCAGCCAAGATCCCCCTCGCGAGGACTATGGCTACACCTTC
CASSQDPPREDYGYTF
>TRBJ2-5|TRBV7-2|-|14|-
TGTGCCAGCAGCCGGGAACAGGCCGGAGAGACCCAGTACTTC
CASSREQAGETQYF
>TRBJ1-1|TRBV2|TRBD1|13|-
TGTGCAGCTAAACAGGGGTTTGACACTGAAGCTTTCTTT
CAAKQGFDTEAFF
>TRBJ2-3|TRBV10-2|TRBD2|14|-
TGCGCCAGCAGTGGTGGCGGGAGGGCGGCGGCGCAGTATTTT
CASSGGGRAAAQYF
>TRBJ2-1|TRBV30|-|15|-
TGTGCCTGGAGGGCGGCAACACTTTCGGTTAATGAGCAGTTCTTC
CAWRAATLSVNEQFF
>TRBJ1-2|TRBV18|-|13|once
TGTGCCAGCTCACCAGGGGGCCACTATGGCTACACCTTC
CASSPGGHYGYTF
>TRBJ2-1|TRBV7-8|TRBD2|18|-
TGTGCCAGCAGCTTAGTCGCCGGGACTAGCGGGAGAGGTAATGAGCAGTTCTTC
CASSLVAGTSGRGNEQFF
>TRBJ1-5|TRBV15|-|13|-
TGTGCCACCGAACAGGGCTGTGGTCAGCCCCAGCATTTT
CATEQGCGQPQHF
>TRBJ1-2|TRBV6-5|-|13|-
TGTGCCAGCAGAAAAGACCCATCATATGGCTACACCTTC
CASRKDPSYGYTF
>TRBJ2-7|TRBV5-1|TRBD2|16|once
TGCGCCAGCAGCTTACATAGCGGGAACCCATCCTACGAGCAGTACTTC
CASSLHSGNPSYEQYF
>TRBJ1-6|TRBV5-1|-|15|-
TGCGCCAGCCGCGTCTTCAGCTCCTATAATTCACCCCTCCACTTT
CASRVFSSYNSPLHF
>TRBJ1-1|TRBV4-1|TRBD1|17|-
TGCGCCAGCAGCCAAGACAGGGGGTCCCCAATGAACACTGAAGCTTTCTTT
CASSQDRGSPMNTEAFF
>TRBJ2-2|TRBV19|-|14|once
TGTGCCAGTATTAGGCGGGCGAACACCGGGGAGCTGTTTTTT
CASIRRANTGELFF
>TRBJ1-1|TRBV18|-|15|-
TGTGCCAGCTCACCACCGAAGGGAATGAACACTGAAGCTTTCTTT
CASSPPKGMNTEAFF
>TRBJ1-2|TRBV30|-|13|-
TGTGCCTGGAAACCGTTGGCTAAAGATGGCTACACCTTC
CAWKPLAKDGYTF